A selection of T cell receptor beta chains follows, all from one sample in a study of high-grade serous ovarian cancer treatment subgroups. Clones were read by immunoSEQ multiplex PCR, and TCRdb kept only the in-frame ones, dropping some. The table lists more than 15,000 clones, roughly two thirds of them singletons. The sample consisted of tumor tissue. The origin of the receptors is a human donor with high-grade serous ovarian cancer. Each CDR3 is given with its conserved first and last residue. Each record gives: J gene, clone size, D gene, V gene, CDR3 protein, CDR3 DNA. D genes are given only for firm matches. Size is stated for part of the rows, as once, few or many counts, or as a class when the clone is expanded.

>TRBJ1-5|few|TRBD1|TRBV18
CASSPTGGEGQPQHF
TGTGCCAGCTCACCGACAGGGGGGGAAGGTCAGCCCCAGCATTTT
>TRBJ2-1|.|TRBD2|TRBV19
CASSITGRAGEQFF
TGTGCCAGTAGTATCACGGGGAGGGCGGGTGAGCAGTTCTTC
>TRBJ2-2|.|.|TRBV6-1
CASKRGALTGELFF
TGTGCCAGCAAGAGGGGCGCGTTGACCGGGGAGCTGTTTTTT
>TRBJ1-5|medium-sized|.|TRBV6-5
CASSYKGLGQPQHF
TGTGCCAGCAGTTACAAGGGGTTGGGGCAGCCCCAGCATTTT
>TRBJ2-4|.|.|TRBV5-5
CASTTGTTKNIQYF
TGTGCCAGCACCACCGGGACGACCAAAAACATTCAGTACTTC
>TRBJ2-1|.|.|TRBV7-2
CASSRRPGYNEQFF
TGTGCCAGCAGTCGGCGGCCAGGGTACAATGAGCAGTTCTTC
>TRBJ2-4|.|TRBD1|TRBV25-1
CASSEWGQGIGKNIQYF
TGTGCCAGCAGTGAATGGGGACAGGGGATCGGCAAAAACATTCAGTACTTC
>TRBJ1-3|few|.|TRBV11-2
CATRQFGNTIYF
TGTGCCACGAGACAGTTCGGAAACACCATATATTTT
>TRBJ2-1|.|.|TRBV5-1
CASSRGPANEQFF
TGCGCCAGCAGCCGAGGACCAGCAAATGAGCAGTTCTTC
>TRBJ2-1|.|TRBD2|TRBV4-3
CASSQERRGGGKYNEQFF
TGCGCCAGCAGCCAAGAAAGGCGGGGGGGCGGGAAATACAATGAGCAGTTCTTC
>TRBJ2-2|.|.|TRBV6-6
CASRPQLEAGELFF
TGTGCCAGCAGGCCCCAGTTAGAGGCCGGGGAGCTGTTTTTT
>TRBJ1-6|.|.|TRBV28
CGGSSSYNSPLHF
TGTGGGGGGTCGAGCTCCTATAATTCACCCCTCCACTTT
>TRBJ1-6|few|.|TRBV2
CASSDSGLNSPLHF
TGTGCCAGCAGTGACTCAGGACTCAATTCACCCCTCCACTTT
>TRBJ2-5|.|TRBD2|TRBV11-2
CASSDGGGRRVTQYF
TGTGCCAGCAGCGACGGGGGGGGTCGTAGGGTGACCCAGTACTTC
>TRBJ2-7|.|.|TRBV28
CASSFRGQGLEQYF
TGTGCCAGCAGTTTCCGGGGGCAGGGGCTCGAGCAGTACTTC
>TRBJ2-7|.|TRBD1|TRBV9
CASSVDPGGRYEQYF
TGTGCCAGCAGCGTAGATCCAGGGGGCAGGTACGAGCAGTACTTC
>TRBJ2-7|.|TRBD1|TRBV6-5
CASSVQTGAYEQYF
TGTGCCAGCAGTGTCCAGACAGGGGCCTACGAGCAGTACTTC
>TRBJ2-7|.|TRBD2|TRBV18
CASSPGEGFSYEQYF
TGTGCCAGCTCACCCGGGGAGGGATTCTCCTACGAGCAGTACTTC
>TRBJ1-2|once|.|TRBV5-6
CASSLTPGPLYGYTF
TGTGCCAGCAGCTTAACTCCCGGGCCGCTCTATGGCTACACCTTC
>TRBJ1-2|.|.|TRBV15
CATSRDIEGYTF
TGTGCCACCAGCAGAGATATAGAGGGCTACACCTTC
>TRBJ2-4|.|.|TRBV28
CASTQSGEGYIQYF
TGTGCCAGCACCCAGTCGGGGGAAGGATACATTCAGTACTTC
>TRBJ1-5|.|.|TRBV18
CASSTGQFNQPQHF
TGTGCCAGCTCCACGGGACAATTCAATCAGCCCCAGCATTTT
>TRBJ2-7|.|TRBD2|TRBV7-2
CASSLVGTSGGASYEQYF
TGTGCCAGCAGCTTAGTTGGGACTAGCGGGGGGGCCTCCTACGAGCAGTACTTC
>TRBJ1-4|.|.|TRBV4-3
CASSARGWAEKLFF
TGCGCCAGCAGCGCCCGGGGGTGGGCTGAAAAACTGTTTTTT
>TRBJ2-1|.|TRBD2|TRBV27
CASSSPWTSGTNEQFF
TGTGCCAGCAGTTCCCCGTGGACTAGCGGGACCAATGAGCAGTTCTTC
>TRBJ2-6|.|.|TRBV11-1
CASSPPGHLQSSGANVLTF
TGTGCCAGCAGCCCCCCGGGACACTTACAGTCCTCTGGGGCCAACGTCCTGACTTTC
>TRBJ1-2|.|TRBD1|TRBV7-2
CASSRTGGYNYGYTF
TGTGCCAGCAGCCGTACAGGGGGATATAACTATGGCTACACCTTC
>TRBJ2-5|.|.|TRBV7-3
CASSLVGTETQYF
TGTGCCAGCAGCTTAGTGGGCACGGAGACCCAGTACTTC
>TRBJ1-3|.|.|TRBV7-2
CASSPRAGGLGNTIYF
TGTGCCAGCAGCCCTCGGGCAGGCGGGTTGGGAAACACCATATATTTT
>TRBJ2-3|.|TRBD2|TRBV18
CASSPGTSGDTQYF
TGTGCCAGCTCACCCGGGACTAGCGGGGATACGCAGTATTTT
>TRBJ1-2|few|.|TRBV4-3
CASSQRVNRDDGYTF
TGCGCCAGCAGCCAGAGGGTAAATAGGGATGATGGCTACACCTTC
>TRBJ1-2|once|.|TRBV20-1
CSARYRQSDTF
TGCAGTGCTAGGTACAGGCAGTCAGACACCTTC
>TRBJ2-5|.|.|TRBV7-9
CASSIRLGGKETQYF
TGTGCCAGCAGCATCCGCCTTGGGGGGAAGGAGACCCAGTACTTC
>TRBJ2-7|.|TRBD1|TRBV5-4
CASSASGTGSYEQYF
TGTGCCAGCAGCGCGTCCGGGACAGGGAGCTACGAGCAGTACTTC
>TRBJ1-6|few|TRBD1|TRBV9
CASSAVTGLNSPLHF
TGTGCCAGCAGCGCCGTGACAGGGCTCAATTCACCCCTCCACTTT
>TRBJ2-7|few|.|TRBV18
CASSPSAGGAGAEQYF
TGTGCCAGCTCACCATCCGCAGGCGGGGCGGGGGCGGAGCAGTACTTC
>TRBJ2-2|few|.|TRBV6-1
CASSDQMERGELFF
TGTGCCAGCAGTGATCAAATGGAAAGGGGGGAGCTGTTTTTT
>TRBJ2-2|once|.|TRBV7-6
CASSVRALNTGELFF
TGTGCCAGCAGCGTCCGGGCCCTGAACACCGGGGAGCTGTTTTTT
>TRBJ2-1|.|TRBD2|TRBV7-9
CASSLARTSGVNEQFF
TGTGCCAGCAGCTTAGCGCGGACTAGCGGGGTCAATGAGCAGTTCTTC
>TRBJ1-3|.|.|TRBV15
CATSELISGNTIYF
TGTGCCACCAGCGAACTGATCTCTGGAAACACCATATATTTT
>TRBJ1-3|.|.|TRBV9
CASSGQSRNTIYF
TGTGCCAGCAGCGGGCAGTCGAGAAACACCATATATTTT
>TRBJ2-2|.|.|TRBV30
CAWSASLETGELFF
TGTGCCTGGAGCGCTAGCTTGGAGACCGGGGAGCTGTTTTTT
>TRBJ1-6|few|.|TRBV4-1
CASSQKPDSSYNSPLHF
TGCGCCAGCAGCCAGAAACCCGACAGCTCCTATAATTCACCCCTCCACTTT
>TRBJ2-3|.|.|TRBV27
CASSFGGAAVDTQYF
TGTGCCAGCAGTTTCGGCGGGGCGGCTGTTGATACGCAGTATTTT
>TRBJ1-2|once|.|TRBV7-2
CASSLISWNTGYGYTF
TGTGCCAGCAGCTTAATCTCATGGAATACGGGCTATGGCTACACCTTC
>TRBJ1-3|.|.|TRBV3-1/TRBV3-2
CAARNTIYF
TGTGCCGCACGAAACACCATATATTTT
>TRBJ2-7|.|.|TRBV7-9
CASSLFGGYEQYF
TGTGCCAGCAGCTTATTCGGGGGCTACGAGCAGTACTTC
>TRBJ2-5|.|.|TRBV30
CAWSVRRQETQYF
TGTGCCTGGAGTGTACGCAGGCAAGAGACCCAGTACTTC
>TRBJ2-1|.|.|TRBV6-1
CASSLSGEQFF
TGTGCCAGCAGTCTCTCGGGTGAGCAGTTCTTC
>TRBJ2-3|.|.|TRBV5-6
CASSPDSGSTDTQYF
TGTGCCAGCAGCCCCGATAGCGGTAGCACAGATACGCAGTATTTT
>TRBJ1-2|.|.|TRBV18
CASSDIPSANYGYTF
TGTGCCAGCTCAGACATACCTTCAGCTAACTATGGCTACACCTTC
>TRBJ2-3|.|TRBD2|TRBV30
CAWSASGGPDTQYF
TGTGCCTGGAGTGCTAGCGGGGGACCAGATACGCAGTATTTT
>TRBJ2-7|.|TRBD2|TRBV6-5
CASSYGIAGSYEQYF
TGTGCCAGCAGTTACGGGATAGCGGGCTCCTACGAGCAGTACTTC
>TRBJ2-1|.|TRBD2|TRBV6-5
CASSFLAGAYNEQFF
TGTGCCAGCAGTTTCCTAGCGGGGGCCTACAATGAGCAGTTCTTC
>TRBJ2-7|.|TRBD1|TRBV6-5
CASSRTGMTYEQYF
TGTGCCAGCAGCCGGACAGGGATGACCTACGAGCAGTACTTC